Detailed here is one T cell receptor beta chain. CDR1 and CDR2 (germline): SGHTA, FQGNSA. This CDR3 spans 14 amino acids. The V end lost 1 base, the J end lost 7 bases, and 12 bases lay between the germline ends. This record comes from a study of blood T cell repertoires in COVID-19. Study-wide background: Nucleic acid was either cDNA or gDNA, and it came from T cells, B-cell-depleted T cells, or PBMCs.

Among Cohort 3 donors, those recovered had two negative PCRs, clearance, or symptom resolution. Methods used by the authors: Nucleated cell counts were estimated from reference gene primer amplification. The assay was immunoSEQ multiplex PCR, and TCRdb's table has in-frame clones only and misses some. The DNA gave D and trimming, while V, J and clone size come from that table. The repertoire consists of 150,000 to 200,000 clones, with 80% occurring once and the leading ten covering approximately 3.6%. Sequences were obtained from PBMCs or T cells enriched from blood (not recorded which). The chain joins TRBV7-2 to TRBJ2-3; TRBD2 might be the D (7 bases). This clonotype originated in a woman aged 60-70 years who had recovered from COVID-19. The CDR3 region has the DNA TGTGCCAGCAGCTTAGGGGGGGGGCAGAATACGCAGTATTTT. Translated, it gives CASSLGGGQNTQYF. Full variable domain (missing parts from reference TRBV7-2 and TRBJ2-3): GAGVSQSPSNKVTEKGKDVELRCDPISGHTALYWYRQSLGQGLEFLIYFQGNSAPDKSGLPSDRFSAERTGGSVSTLTIQRTQQEDSAVYLCASSLGGGQNTQYFGPGTRLTVL.